Below, 29 T cell receptor beta chains from the same sample are listed, as sequenced in a study of blood T cell repertoires in COVID-19. Sequenced by immunoSEQ multiplex PCR; TCRdb stores in-frame clones only, minus some. There are 200,000 to 300,000 clones in the sample; 90% occur only once, and roughly 3.7% lies in the top ten. Sequencing was performed on peripheral blood. Receptors originate from a middle-aged woman with acute or convalescent COVID-19.

The V and J genes are TRBV28 and TRBJ1-1, with TRBD1 matching 7 bases. CDR3 length: 13 amino acids. Germline-derived CDR1 and CDR2 are MDHEN and SYDVKM. J gave up 2 bases and V 6 bases, and 3 bases lay outside the gene matches. CDR3 loop: CASRQGVNTEAFF. Here the CDR3 DNA reads TGTGCCAGCAGGCAGGGGGTTAACACTGAAGCTTTCTTT.

The rearrangement joins TRBV6-2 or TRBV6-3 to TRBJ1-5, with 10 bases fitting TRBD1. V shed 5 bases and J 4 bases; nucleotides not matched to a gene: 2. The germline V gene has CDR1 MNHEY and CDR2 SVGEGT. CDR3 length equals 14 residues. The CDR3, as DNA: TGTGCCAGCAGTGAGGGACAGGGGAATCAGCCCCAGCATTTT. Translated: CASSEGQGNQPQHF.

V gene TRBV5-1 combines with J gene TRBJ2-5; 8 nucleotides line up with TRBD2. The CDR3 is made up of 17 amino acids. Looked up from germline, CDR1 is SGHRS and CDR2 is YFSETQ. The ends lost 3 bases at V and 4 bases at J; junction bases unmatched: 14. The CDR3 DNA sequence: TGCGCCAGCAGCTCGGGGACGGGGGGGCCTTCAGGAGAGACCCAGTACTTC. It translates to CASSSGTGGPSGETQYF. The full variable domain, completed using reference TRBV5-1 and TRBJ2-5, is KAGVTQTPRYLIKTRGQQVTLSCSPISGHRSVSWYQQTPGQGLQFLFEYFSETQRNKGNFPGRFSGRQFSNSRSEMNVSTLELGDSALYLCASSSGTGGPSGETQYFGPGTRLLVL.

The chain links TRBV3-1 (or the pseudogene TRBV3-2) to TRBJ2-4, with 10 positions matching TRBD2. CDR1 and CDR2 from the germline V gene are LGHDT and YNNKEL (reference sequence). V shed 4 bases and J 4 bases; nucleotides not matched to a gene: 1. This CDR3 contains 14 residues. The DNA of the CDR3 is TGTGCCAGCAGCCTAGCGGGGGGTAAAAACATTCAGTACTTC. Translating it yields CASSLAGGKNIQYF.

The chain combines TRBV10-3 with TRBJ2-3; D perhaps matches TRBD1 (5 bases). The CDR3 is 16 residues long. V was clipped by 5 bases and J by 9 bases, with 24 bases between them. Germline CDR1 reads ENHRY; CDR2 reads SYGVKD. The CDR3 DNA sequence: TGTGCCATCAGTTACCAGGCTTCCGACAGTATCCCGACGCAGTATTTT. The encoded protein is CAISYQASDSIPTQYF.

J is TRBJ1-2 and V is TRBV6-4, with 9 bases aligning to TRBD1. The CDR3 covers 15 residues. The germline CDR1 and CDR2 sequences are MRHNA and SNTAGT. Germline trimming cut 0 bases from V and 4 bases from J; bases unmatched to any gene: 3. As DNA, the CDR3 is TGTGCCAGCAGTGACTCGGGACAGGGTGGCTATGGCTACACCTTC. Protein: CASSDSGQGGYGYTF.

The chain recombines TRBV27 with TRBJ2-7; D unclear. Germline assignment: CDR1 MNHEY and CDR2 SMNVEV (reference sequence). The ends were cut back, 0 bases at V and 1 base at J, with 7 bases in the middle. CDR3 length: 14 residues. The CDR3 protein is CASSLSSESYEQYV. The CDR3 DNA reads as TGTGCCAGCAGTTTATCGTCGGAGTCCTACGAGCAGTACGTC.

The chain recombines TRBV11-2 with TRBJ1-2, with D tentatively TRBD1 (5 bases). Trimming took off 1 base at V and 4 bases at J, with 13 bases between the two ends. Germline loops: CDR1 SGHAT, CDR2 FQNNGV. This CDR3 is 15 amino acids long. Here the CDR3 DNA reads TGTGCCAGCAGCTTAGCAGTGGGGGGTTTCTATGGCTACACCTTC. It encodes CASSLAVGGFYGYTF.

This clone was counted a single time. The chain is built from TRBV27 and TRBJ1-1, with 7 positions matching TRBD1. Trimming at V came to 6 bases and at J to 4 bases, leaving 8 bases not matched to a gene. The V gene's germline CDR1 is MNHEY and CDR2 SMNVEV (reference sequence). This CDR3 is built from 14 residues. The CDR3 sequence is CASRGAGGFTEAFF. As DNA, the CDR3 is TGTGCCAGCAGGGGAGCAGGGGGATTCACTGAAGCTTTCTTT.

The V gene is TRBV5-1, the J gene TRBJ1-4, with D unclear. CDR1 and CDR2 from the germline V gene are SGHRS and YFSETQ. V lost 0 bases, J lost 0 bases, and 12 bases lay in between. The CDR3 sequence is 17 residues long. The DNA of the CDR3 is TGCGCCAGCAGCTTGGGCAGCGGGCAGCCAACTAATGAAAAACTGTTTTTT. It encodes CASSLGSGQPTNEKLFF.

This clone was seen once. J is TRBJ1-2 and V is TRBV9; D perhaps matches TRBD1 (5 bases). Trimming shortened V by 4 bases and J by 8 bases, and 12 bases separated the two germline ends. Germline V gene sequence: CDR1 SGDLS, CDR2 YYNGEE. The CDR3 totals 12 residues. CDR3 nucleotides: TGTGCCAGCAGCCGCCCAGGGTACGGCTACACCTTC. Its translation: CASSRPGYGYTF.

The chain employs TRBV5-1 and TRBJ1-3, with D possibly being TRBD1 (5 bases). Trimming stripped 0 bases from V and 2 bases from J, with 12 bases between. This CDR3 comprises 16 residues. The germline V gene encodes CDR1 SGHRS and CDR2 YFSETQ. The CDR3 reads CASSLGGSSTGNTIYF. The CDR3 nucleotides are TGCGCCAGCAGCTTGGGGGGCAGCTCTACTGGAAACACCATATATTTT.

The chain links TRBV4-2 to TRBJ1-4; D might be TRBD1 (6 bases). Per germline, CDR1 LGHNA and CDR2 YNFKEQ. V shed 0 bases and J shed 2 bases, with 7 bases lying between them. The length of the CDR3 is 15 residues. CDR3: CASSQEQGTNEKLFF. CDR3 bases: TGTGCCAGCAGCCAAGAGCAGGGGACTAATGAAAAACTGTTTTTT.

The chain uses TRBV5-8 and TRBJ1-5; D ambiguous. With 6 bases removed from V and 1 base from J, the gap between germline ends came to 11 bases. The germline gives CDR1 SGHTS, CDR2 YDEGEE. The CDR3 covers 14 residues. CDR3 DNA sequence: TGTGCCAGCATCGTGAGGAGGAGCAATCAGCCCCAGCATTTT. Residues: CASIVRRSNQPQHF.

The chain is built from TRBV5-6 and TRBJ2-3; 10 positions agree with TRBD1. V trimming: 4 bases; J trimming: 3 bases; junction bases outside the gene matches: 5. Germline CDR1 SGHDT, CDR2 YYEEEE. CDR3 size: 15 residues. The CDR3 region is CASSRDRGRTDTQYF. Written as DNA, the CDR3 is TGTGCCAGCAGCAGAGACAGGGGGCGTACAGATACGCAGTATTTT.

V usage is TRBV9 and J usage is TRBJ2-2; 13 bases agree with TRBD2. Germline V gene lookup returns CDR1 SGDLS and CDR2 YYNGEE. With 4 bases clipped from V and 7 bases from J, the junction kept 10 bases outside the gene matches. This CDR3 has 17 amino acids. The CDR3 is CASSPAGTSGVIGELFF. CDR3 in DNA: TGTGCCAGCAGCCCCGCCGGGACTAGCGGGGTTATCGGGGAGCTGTTTTTT.

CDR3 in DNA: TGTGCCAGCAGGAGAAAGGACAGGGCCAAAAACATTCAGTACTTC. Its translation: CASRRKDRAKNIQYF. The chain carries TRBV21-1 and TRBJ2-4; the table names TRBD1, a call not compared with the DNA. TRBV21-1 is a known pseudogene. This CDR3 contains 15 residues.

The gene calls are TRBV9 and TRBJ1-5; no clear D gene. The V and J ends lost 2 bases and 2 bases respectively, with 5 bases between them. Germline lookup yields CDR1 SGDLS and CDR2 YYNGEE. This CDR3 contains 13 residues. The CDR3 DNA sequence: TGTGCCAGCAGCGTGACTGGCAATCAGCCCCAGCATTTT. This codes for CASSVTGNQPQHF. Based on the CDR3 plus reference TRBV9 and TRBJ1-5, the full variable domain is DSGVTQTPKHLITATGQRVTLRCSPRSGDLSVYWYQQSLDQGLQFLIQYYNGEERAKGNILERFSAQQFPDLHSELNLSSLELGDSALYFCASSVTGNQPQHFGDGTRLSIL.

This sequence joins TRBV5-1 and TRBJ1-5, with D unclear. V lost 0 bases and J 2 bases, leaving 9 bases between the germline ends. From germline, CDR1 is SGHRS and CDR2 YFSETQ. The length of the CDR3 is 15 residues. The CDR3 DNA reads TGCGCCAGCAGCTTGGGTGAGGCGGGCAATCAGCCCCAGCATTTT. Translated: CASSLGEAGNQPQHF.

This rearrangement joins TRBV6-6 to TRBJ1-2; TRBD1 matches at 10 bases. The germline CDR1 and CDR2 sequences are MNHNY and SVGAGI (reference sequence). The CDR3 consists of 14 residues. The V gene end was trimmed by 4 bases and the J gene end by 6 bases; junction bases not matched to a gene: 5. Here the CDR3 DNA reads TGTGCCAGCAGTTCCCATGGACAGGGGGATGGCTACACCTTC. It encodes CASSSHGQGDGYTF.

This chain joins TRBV7-8 and TRBJ1-1; 7 positions agree with TRBD1. Germline trimming cut 3 bases from V and 3 bases from J; bases unmatched to any gene: 10. This CDR3 region has 16 residues. Germline CDR1 SGHVS, CDR2 FQNEAQ. This chain's CDR3 is CASSFPTDRADTEAFF. The DNA for the CDR3 is TGTGCCAGCAGCTTCCCCACTGACAGGGCCGACACTGAAGCTTTCTTT. Drawing the rest from reference TRBV7-8 and TRBJ1-1, the complete variable domain is GAGVSQSPRYKVAKRGQDVALRCDPISGHVSLFWYQQALGQGPEFLTYFQNEAQLDKSGLPSDRFFAERPEGSVSTLKIQRTQQEDSAVYLCASSFPTDRADTEAFFGQGTRLTVV.

The rearrangement uses TRBV3-1 (or the pseudogene TRBV3-2) and TRBJ1-3; perhaps TRBD1 as D (5 bases). V was pared by 2 bases and J by 0 bases, with 14 bases between. The length of the CDR3 is 17 residues. Germline V lookup: CDR1 LGHDT, CDR2 YNNKEL (reference sequence). The CDR3 nucleotides read TGTGCCAGCAGCCAAAGGGGAACAGGCCTCTCTGGAAACACCATATATTTT. Protein product: CASSQRGTGLSGNTIYF.

This clone appeared once. In nucleotides, the CDR3 is TGCGCCAGCAGCCCGTTGAGGAGGGCGAATGAAAAACTGTTTTTT. It encodes CASSPLRRANEKLFF. The chain recombines TRBV4-1 with TRBJ1-4, with D unresolved. V was shortened by 4 bases and J by 5 bases, with 14 bases between the two germline ends. This CDR3 comprises 15 residues. CDR1 is MGHRA, CDR2 YSYEKL, per germline.

This sequence joins TRBV5-1 and TRBJ1-2; D is unresolved. Trimming left V 2 bases short and J 4 bases short, with 9 bases between. Germline V gene lookup returns CDR1 SGHRS and CDR2 YFSETQ. This CDR3 has 13 residues. The CDR3 coding sequence is TGCGCCAGCAGCTTCGACGGGAGCTATGGCTACACCTTC. It yields the protein CASSFDGSYGYTF.

The chain combines TRBV6-5 with TRBJ2-5, with 11 bases identical to TRBD1. The CDR3 length is 14 residues. Germline V CDR1 and CDR2: MNHEY, SVGAGI. V dropped 4 bases and J dropped 3; count of bases not matched to a gene: 1. CDR3 amino acids: CASSWGQGEETQYF. The DNA of the CDR3 is TGTGCCAGCAGTTGGGGACAGGGGGAAGAGACCCAGTACTTC.

The V gene is TRBV19, the J gene TRBJ2-5; D may be TRBD2 (6 bases). V lost 1 base to trimming and J lost 2 bases, with 11 bases between them. This CDR3 spans 15 amino acids. Germline V gene lookup returns CDR1 LNHDA and CDR2 SQIVND (reference sequence). CDR3 DNA: TGTGCCAGTAGTATAGCCCGGGGGTTTCAAGAGACCCAGTACTTC. It codes for CASSIARGFQETQYF.

This chain links TRBV11-2 with TRBJ2-2; no definite D call. The CDR3 has 14 residues. Looked up from germline, CDR1 is SGHAT and CDR2 is FQNNGV. Trimming removed 3 bases at V and 0 bases at J, with 5 bases between. The CDR3 is CASSFETNTGELFF. The CDR3, as DNA: TGTGCCAGCAGCTTTGAGACGAACACCGGGGAGCTGTTTTTT.

This chain uses TRBV7-9 with TRBJ1-2; TRBD1 is a possible D gene (5 bases). V lost 1 base and J lost 0, with 15 bases in between. CDR3 length: 17 amino acids. Germline V gene data show CDR1 as SEHNR and CDR2 as FQNEAQ (reference sequence). The CDR3 loop is CASSLGGGHLSNYGYTF. The CDR3 nucleotides read TGTGCCAGCAGCTTAGGGGGTGGACACCTTTCTAACTATGGCTACACCTTC.

This clone was detected only once. The chain uses TRBV7-8 and TRBJ2-5; the match to TRBD2 covers 11 bases. This CDR3 is built from 15 residues. Germline trimming cut 5 bases from V and 5 bases from J; bases unmatched to any gene: 7. Germline loops: CDR1 SGHVS, CDR2 FQNEAQ. The CDR3 reads CASSNSGGAWETQYF. The CDR3 bases are TGTGCCAGCAGCAATAGCGGGGGGGCCTGGGAGACCCAGTACTTC.